Sequencing of this TCR beta chain was carried out in a study of cytomegalovirus exposure and HLA in healthy donors. In the case of this clone: Its antigen is unknown.

In germline, CDR1 is LGHNT, CDR2 FRNRAP. The CDR3 extends over 19 amino acids. V gave up 2 bases and J gave up 0 bases, with 21 bases separating them. In the PCR, 60 Vbeta and 13 Jbeta primers were used. Clones were read by immunoSEQ multiplex PCR, and TCRdb kept only the in-frame ones, dropping some. The sample carries approximately 190,000 clones, 75% to 90% recorded once. Overall study findings and caveats: CMV antigen specificity was confirmed in vitro for a few CMV-associated chains.

The receptor was isolated from a woman in her late teens or twenties in good health and CMV-seronegative. This chain links TRBV12-5 with TRBJ2-3; the D is unclear. Sequenced: PBMCs. As DNA, the CDR3 is TGTGCTAGTGGTTTGTCCACTAAAATTCCACGCAATAGCACAGATACGCAGTATTTT. It yields the protein CASGLSTKIPRNSTDTQYF.